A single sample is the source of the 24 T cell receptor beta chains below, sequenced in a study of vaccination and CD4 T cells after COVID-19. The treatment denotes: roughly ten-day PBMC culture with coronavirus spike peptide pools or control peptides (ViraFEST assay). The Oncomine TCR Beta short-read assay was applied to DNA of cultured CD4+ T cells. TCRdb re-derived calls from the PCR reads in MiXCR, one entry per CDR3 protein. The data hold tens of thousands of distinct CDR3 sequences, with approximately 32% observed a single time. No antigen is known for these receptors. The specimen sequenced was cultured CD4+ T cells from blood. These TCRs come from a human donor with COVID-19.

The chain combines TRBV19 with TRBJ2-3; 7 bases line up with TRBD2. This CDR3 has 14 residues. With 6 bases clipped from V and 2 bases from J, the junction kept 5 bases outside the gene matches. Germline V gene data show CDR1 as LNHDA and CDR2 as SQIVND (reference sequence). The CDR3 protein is CASSGDYFTDTQYF. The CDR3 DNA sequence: TGTGCCAGTAGCGGGGACTATTTCACAGATACGCAGTATTTT.

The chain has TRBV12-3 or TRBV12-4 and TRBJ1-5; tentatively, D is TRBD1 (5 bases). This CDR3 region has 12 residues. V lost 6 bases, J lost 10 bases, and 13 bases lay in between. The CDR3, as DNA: TGTGCCAGCAGGACCTCGGGGGGTCCCCAGCATTTT. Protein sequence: CASRTSGGPQHF.

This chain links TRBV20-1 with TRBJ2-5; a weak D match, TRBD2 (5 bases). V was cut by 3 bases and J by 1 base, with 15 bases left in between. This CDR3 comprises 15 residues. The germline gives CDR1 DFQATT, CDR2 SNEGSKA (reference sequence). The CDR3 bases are TGCAGTGCTAGGCGGGCCTCGGCCCTCCAAGAGACCCAGTACTTC. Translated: CSARRASALQETQYF.

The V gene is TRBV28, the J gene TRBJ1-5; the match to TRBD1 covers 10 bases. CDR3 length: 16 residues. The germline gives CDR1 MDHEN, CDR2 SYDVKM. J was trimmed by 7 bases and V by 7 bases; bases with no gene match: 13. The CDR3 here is CASTSPGQGTIQPQHF. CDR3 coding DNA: TGTGCCAGCACCTCACCGGGACAGGGGACTATCCAGCCCCAGCATTTT.

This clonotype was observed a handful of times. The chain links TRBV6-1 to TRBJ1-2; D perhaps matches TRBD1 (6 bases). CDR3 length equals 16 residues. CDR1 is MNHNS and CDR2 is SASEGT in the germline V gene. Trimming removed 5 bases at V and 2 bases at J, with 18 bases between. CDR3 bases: TGTGCCAGCAGTCTCCAGACAGGCTCGGGCAACTATGGCTACACCTTC. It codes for CASSLQTGSGNYGYTF.

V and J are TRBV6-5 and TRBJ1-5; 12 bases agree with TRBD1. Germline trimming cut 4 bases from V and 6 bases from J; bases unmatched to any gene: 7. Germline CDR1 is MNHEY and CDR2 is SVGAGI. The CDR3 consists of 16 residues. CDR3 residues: CASSSRDRGLGQPQHF. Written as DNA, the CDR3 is TGTGCCAGCAGTTCCCGGGACAGGGGGCTGGGTCAGCCCCAGCATTTT.

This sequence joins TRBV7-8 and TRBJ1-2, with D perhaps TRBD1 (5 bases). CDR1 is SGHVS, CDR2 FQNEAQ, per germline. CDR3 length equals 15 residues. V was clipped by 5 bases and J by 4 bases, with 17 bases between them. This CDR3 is CASSQSGGGGYGYTF. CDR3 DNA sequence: TGTGCCAGCAGCCAATCGGGGGGGGGAGGCTATGGCTACACCTTC.

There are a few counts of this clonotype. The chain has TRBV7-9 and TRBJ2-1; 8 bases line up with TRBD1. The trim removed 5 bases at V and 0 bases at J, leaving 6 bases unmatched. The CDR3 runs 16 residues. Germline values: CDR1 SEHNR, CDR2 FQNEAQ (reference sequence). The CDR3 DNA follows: TGTGCCAGCAGCGGAGGACAGGGTAGCTCCTACAATGAGCAGTTCTTC. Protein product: CASSGGQGSSYNEQFF. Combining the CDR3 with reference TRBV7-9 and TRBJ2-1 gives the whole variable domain DTGVSQNPRHKITKRGQNVTFRCDPISEHNRLYWYRQTLGQGPEFLTYFQNEAQLEKSRLLSDRFSAERPKGSFSTLEIQRTEQGDSAMYLCASSGGQGSSYNEQFFGPGTRLTVL.

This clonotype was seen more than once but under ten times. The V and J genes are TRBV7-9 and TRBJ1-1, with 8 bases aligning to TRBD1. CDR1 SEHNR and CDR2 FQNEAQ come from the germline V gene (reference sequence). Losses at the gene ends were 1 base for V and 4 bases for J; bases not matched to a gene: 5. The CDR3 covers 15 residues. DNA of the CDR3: TGTGCCAGCAGCTTAGGGACAGGGAGCGGCACTGAAGCTTTCTTT. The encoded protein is CASSLGTGSGTEAFF.

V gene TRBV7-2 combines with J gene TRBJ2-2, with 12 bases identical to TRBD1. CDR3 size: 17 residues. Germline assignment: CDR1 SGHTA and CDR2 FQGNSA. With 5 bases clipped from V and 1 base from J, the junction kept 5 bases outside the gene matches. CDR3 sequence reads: CASSTGTGGGNTGELFF. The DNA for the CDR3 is TGTGCCAGCAGCACCGGGACAGGGGGCGGGAACACCGGGGAGCTGTTTTTT.

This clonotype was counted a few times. Here the CDR3 DNA reads TGCAGTGCTAGGGTACCGGGACGGAATAATTCACCCCTCCACTTT. It is translated as CSARVPGRNNSPLHF. The rearrangement uses TRBV20-1 and TRBJ1-6, with D maybe TRBD1 (5 bases). CDR3 length equals 15 residues. In germline, CDR1 is DFQATT, CDR2 SNEGSKA (reference sequence). The V and J ends lost 3 bases and 5 bases respectively, with 14 bases between them.

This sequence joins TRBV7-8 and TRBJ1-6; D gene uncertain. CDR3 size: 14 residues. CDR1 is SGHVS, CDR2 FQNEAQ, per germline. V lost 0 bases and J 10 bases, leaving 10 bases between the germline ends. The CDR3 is CASSLARAGSPLHF. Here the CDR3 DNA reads TGTGCCAGCAGCTTAGCAAGGGCTGGCTCACCCCTCCACTTT.

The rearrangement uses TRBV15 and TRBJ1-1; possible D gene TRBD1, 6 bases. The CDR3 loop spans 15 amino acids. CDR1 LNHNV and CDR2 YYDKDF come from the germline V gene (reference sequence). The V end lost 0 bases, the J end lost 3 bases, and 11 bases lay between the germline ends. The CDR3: CATSREQGPDTEAFF. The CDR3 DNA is TGTGCCACCAGCAGAGAGCAGGGGCCGGACACTGAAGCTTTCTTT.

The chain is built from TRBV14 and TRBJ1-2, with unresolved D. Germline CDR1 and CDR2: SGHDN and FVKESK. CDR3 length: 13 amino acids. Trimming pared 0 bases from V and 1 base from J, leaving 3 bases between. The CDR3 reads CASSQELNYGYTF. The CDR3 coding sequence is TGTGCCAGCAGCCAAGAGCTTAACTATGGCTACACCTTC.

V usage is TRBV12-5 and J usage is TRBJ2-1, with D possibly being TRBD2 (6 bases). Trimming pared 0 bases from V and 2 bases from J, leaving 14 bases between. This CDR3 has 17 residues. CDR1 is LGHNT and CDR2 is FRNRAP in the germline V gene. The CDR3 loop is CASGLVGRGSTYNEQFF. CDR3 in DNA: TGTGCTAGTGGTTTGGTGGGGCGGGGCAGTACCTACAATGAGCAGTTCTTC.

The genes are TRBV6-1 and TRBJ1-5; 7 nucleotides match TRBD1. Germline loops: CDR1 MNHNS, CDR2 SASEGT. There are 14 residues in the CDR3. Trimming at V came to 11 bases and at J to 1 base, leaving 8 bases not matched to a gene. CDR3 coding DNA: TGTGCCGCCCGCAGGGGGGCAAGCAATCAGCCCCAGCATTTT. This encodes CAARRGASNQPQHF.

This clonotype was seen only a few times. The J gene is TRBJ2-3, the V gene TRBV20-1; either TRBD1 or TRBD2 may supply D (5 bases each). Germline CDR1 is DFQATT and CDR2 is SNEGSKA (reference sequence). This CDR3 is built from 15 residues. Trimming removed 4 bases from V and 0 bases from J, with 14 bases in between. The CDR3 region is CSAIGTRSSTDTQYF. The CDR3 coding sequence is TGCAGTGCTATAGGGACGCGGTCTAGCACAGATACGCAGTATTTT.

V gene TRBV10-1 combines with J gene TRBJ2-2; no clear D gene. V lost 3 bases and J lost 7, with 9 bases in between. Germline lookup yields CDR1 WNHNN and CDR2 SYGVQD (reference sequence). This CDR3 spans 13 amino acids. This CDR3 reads CASSDPLLGELFF. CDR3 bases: TGCGCCAGCAGTGACCCTCTTCTCGGGGAGCTGTTTTTT.

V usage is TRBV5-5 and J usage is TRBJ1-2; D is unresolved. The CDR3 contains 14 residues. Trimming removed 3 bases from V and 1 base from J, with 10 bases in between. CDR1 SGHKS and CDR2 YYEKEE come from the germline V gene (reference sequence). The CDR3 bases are TGTGCCAGCAGCTCGCCCCCAGTTAACTATGGCTACACCTTC. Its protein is CASSSPPVNYGYTF.

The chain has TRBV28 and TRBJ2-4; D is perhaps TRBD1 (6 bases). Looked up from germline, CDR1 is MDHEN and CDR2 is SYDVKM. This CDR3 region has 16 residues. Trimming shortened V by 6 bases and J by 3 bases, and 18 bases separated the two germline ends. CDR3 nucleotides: TGTGCCAGCAGCCCTGGGGACATTCGAGGCAAAAACATTCAGTACTTC. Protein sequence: CASSPGDIRGKNIQYF.

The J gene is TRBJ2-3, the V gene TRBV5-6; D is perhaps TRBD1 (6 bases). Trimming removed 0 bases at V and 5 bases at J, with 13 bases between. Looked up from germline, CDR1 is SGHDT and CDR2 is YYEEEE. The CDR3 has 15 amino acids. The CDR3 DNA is TGTGCCAGCAGCTTGGGTGGGGGCAGGGGAGATACGCAGTATTTT. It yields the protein CASSLGGGRGDTQYF.

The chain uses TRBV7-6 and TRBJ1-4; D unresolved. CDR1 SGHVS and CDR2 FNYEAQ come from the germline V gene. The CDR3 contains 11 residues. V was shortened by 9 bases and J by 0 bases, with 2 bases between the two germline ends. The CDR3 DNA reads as TGTGCCAGTGCAACTAATGAAAAACTGTTTTTT. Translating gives CASATNEKLFF.

The CDR3 sequence: CASSPGTSRYEQYF. CDR3 nucleotides: TGTGCCAGCAGTCCCGGGACTAGCCGTTACGAGCAGTACTTC. The rearrangement uses TRBV6-1 and TRBJ2-7; 9 bases map to TRBD2. Germline CDR1 reads MNHNS; CDR2 reads SASEGT. The V gene end was trimmed by 5 bases and the J gene end by 4 bases; junction bases not matched to a gene: 6. The CDR3 extends over 14 amino acids.

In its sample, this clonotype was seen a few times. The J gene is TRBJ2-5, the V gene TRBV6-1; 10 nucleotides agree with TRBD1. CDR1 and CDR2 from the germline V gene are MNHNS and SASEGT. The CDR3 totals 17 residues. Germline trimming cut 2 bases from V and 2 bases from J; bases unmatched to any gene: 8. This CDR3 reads CASSEYLRDRGQETQYF. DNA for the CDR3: TGTGCCAGCAGTGAATACCTGCGGGACAGGGGTCAAGAGACCCAGTACTTC.